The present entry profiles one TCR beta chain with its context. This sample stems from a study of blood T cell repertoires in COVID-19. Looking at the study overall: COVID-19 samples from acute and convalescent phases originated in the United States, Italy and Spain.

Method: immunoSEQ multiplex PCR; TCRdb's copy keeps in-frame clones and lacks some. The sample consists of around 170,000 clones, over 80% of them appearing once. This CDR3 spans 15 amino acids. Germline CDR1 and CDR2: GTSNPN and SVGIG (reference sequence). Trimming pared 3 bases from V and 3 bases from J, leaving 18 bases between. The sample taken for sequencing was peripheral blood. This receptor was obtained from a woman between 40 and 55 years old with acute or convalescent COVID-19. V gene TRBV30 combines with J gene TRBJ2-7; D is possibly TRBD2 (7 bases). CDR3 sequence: CAWSPRGAAVYEQYF. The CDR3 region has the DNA TGTGCCTGGAGCCCCCGGGGGGCTGCGGTCTACGAGCAGTACTTC.